This is a list of T cell receptor beta chains from one sample in a study of blood T cell repertoires in COVID-19. Sequencing used immunoSEQ multiplex PCR; TCRdb keeps in-frame clones, though not all of them. The sample consists of about 350,000 clones, 88% of them appearing once. Source material: PBMCs or T cells enriched from blood (not recorded which). Source of these receptors: a woman in her thirties who had been exposed to COVID-19. Both conserved end residues are part of each CDR3. D genes are given only for firm matches. Not all rows give a size; the values are once, few, many and, for expanded clones, a class.

CASTTVGGQGNSPLHF	TGTGCCAGCACCACGGTGGGGGGGCAGGGAAATTCACCCCTCCACTTT	once	TRBV28	TRBJ1-6	.
CASSSAPGARTEAFF	TGTGCCAGCAGCTCCGCGCCAGGGGCTAGGACTGAAGCTTTCTTT	.	TRBV7-3	TRBJ1-1	.
CASSETGQGVQPQHF	TGTGCCAGCAGTGAAACCGGACAGGGAGTCCAGCCCCAGCATTTT	.	TRBV2	TRBJ1-5	TRBD1
CASSSTVIRNTIYF	TGTGCCAGCAGTTCGACAGTTATAAGAAACACCATATATTTT	.	TRBV28	TRBJ1-3	.
CATSGRGPNQPQHF	TGTGCCACCAGCGGTCGGGGTCCAAATCAGCCCCAGCATTTT	.	TRBV15	TRBJ1-5	.
CASSLRTGGPTGGYTF	TGTGCCAGCAGTTTAAGGACAGGGGGTCCGACGGGGGGCTACACCTTC	.	TRBV28	TRBJ1-2	TRBD1
CASSLLNNYGYTF	TGTGCCAGCAGTTTACTAAATAACTATGGCTACACCTTC	.	TRBV28	TRBJ1-2	.
CASSRQGESEQFF	TGCGCCAGCAGCCGACAGGGAGAGAGTGAGCAGTTCTTC	.	TRBV5-1	TRBJ2-1	TRBD1
CASSLGQANYGYTF	TGTGCCAGCAGCTTGGGACAGGCGAACTATGGCTACACCTTC	.	TRBV7-9	TRBJ1-2	TRBD1
CATSSLRVSNQPQHF	TGTGCCACCAGCAGTCTGCGAGTTAGCAATCAGCCCCAGCATTTT	.	TRBV15	TRBJ1-5	.
CASSLAGDFLGHNEQFF	TGTGCCAGCAGCTTAGCCGGGGACTTCCTGGGCCACAATGAGCAGTTCTTC	.	TRBV7-2	TRBJ2-1	.
CASSHQQGLGEKLFF	TGCGCCAGCAGCCATCAGCAGGGTTTAGGTGAAAAACTGTTTTTT	.	TRBV5-1	TRBJ1-4	.
CASSNRDRGLADYGYTF	TGTGCCAGTAGTAACCGGGACAGGGGTCTGGCAGACTATGGCTACACCTTC	.	TRBV19	TRBJ1-2	TRBD1
CATKAGLASGELFF	TGTGCCACAAAGGCGGGACTAGCGTCCGGGGAGCTGTTTTTT	.	TRBV11-3	TRBJ2-2	TRBD2
CASSPDPGLGEAGRKFF	TGTGCCAGCAGTCCCGATCCGGGGCTTGGCGAAGCTGGGAGGAAGTTCTTC	many	TRBV7-9	TRBJ2-1	.
CASSYSGGDRGRLGNQPQHF	TGTGCCAGCAGTTACTCGGGGGGCGACAGGGGGCGACTTGGCAATCAGCCCCAGCATTTT	.	TRBV6-2/TRBV6-3	TRBJ1-5	TRBD1
CASSVPRGQGLSDTQYF	TGTGCCAGCAGCGTACCCCGGGGACAGGGGCTCTCAGATACGCAGTATTTT	.	TRBV9	TRBJ2-3	TRBD1
CASSVATGGQETQYF	TGTGCCAGCAGCGTAGCCACAGGGGGGCAAGAGACCCAGTACTTC	.	TRBV9	TRBJ2-5	TRBD1
CASSPQGGGYGYTF	TGCGCCAGCAGCCCACAGGGTGGAGGCTATGGCTACACCTTC	.	TRBV5-1	TRBJ1-2	.
CASSQAAGTSIIYEQYF	TGTGCCAGCAGCCAAGCCGCCGGGACTAGCATAATCTACGAGCAGTACTTC	.	TRBV4-2	TRBJ2-7	TRBD2
CASSQEVVTSGTATYNEQFF	TGTGCCAGCAGCCAAGAAGTGGTGACTAGCGGGACAGCCACCTACAATGAGCAGTTCTTC	.	TRBV4-2	TRBJ2-1	TRBD2
CASSPGSGGYEQYF	TGTGCCAGCTCACCAGGGTCGGGGGGCTACGAGCAGTACTTC	.	TRBV18	TRBJ2-7	TRBD2
CASSSRLAGSNEQFF	TGTGCCAGCAGCTCACGACTAGCGGGGTCCAATGAGCAGTTCTTC	.	TRBV7-3	TRBJ2-1	TRBD2
CASSLQGGGETQYF	TGTGCCAGCAGCTTACAGGGAGGGGGAGAGACCCAGTACTTC	.	TRBV9	TRBJ2-5	.
CASSPGQGGYGYTF	TGTGCCAGCTCACCTGGACAGGGAGGCTATGGCTACACCTTC	.	TRBV18	TRBJ1-2	TRBD1
CASSPSAGWSYGYTF	TGTGCCAGCTCACCCTCCGCAGGGTGGAGCTATGGCTACACCTTC	few	TRBV18	TRBJ1-2	.
CASSYSTGVVEQYF	TGTGCCAGCAGTTATTCGACGGGGGTAGTCGAGCAGTACTTC	.	TRBV6-2/TRBV6-3	TRBJ2-7	.
CASSFWQNIQYF	TGTGCCAGCAGTTTTTGGCAAAACATTCAGTACTTC	.	TRBV12-3/TRBV12-4	TRBJ2-4	.
CASRGQGAGETQYF	TGTGCCAGCAGGGGCCAGGGGGCGGGAGAGACCCAGTACTTC	.	TRBV6-1	TRBJ2-5	TRBD1
CASSSRGLYEQYF	TGTGCCAGCAGCTCCAGGGGCCTCTACGAGCAGTACTTC	.	TRBV5-4	TRBJ2-7	.
CASSLFQTGLPYYEQYF	TGTGCCAGCAGCTTATTCCAAACGGGACTACCGTACTACGAGCAGTACTTC	.	TRBV11-3	TRBJ2-7	TRBD2